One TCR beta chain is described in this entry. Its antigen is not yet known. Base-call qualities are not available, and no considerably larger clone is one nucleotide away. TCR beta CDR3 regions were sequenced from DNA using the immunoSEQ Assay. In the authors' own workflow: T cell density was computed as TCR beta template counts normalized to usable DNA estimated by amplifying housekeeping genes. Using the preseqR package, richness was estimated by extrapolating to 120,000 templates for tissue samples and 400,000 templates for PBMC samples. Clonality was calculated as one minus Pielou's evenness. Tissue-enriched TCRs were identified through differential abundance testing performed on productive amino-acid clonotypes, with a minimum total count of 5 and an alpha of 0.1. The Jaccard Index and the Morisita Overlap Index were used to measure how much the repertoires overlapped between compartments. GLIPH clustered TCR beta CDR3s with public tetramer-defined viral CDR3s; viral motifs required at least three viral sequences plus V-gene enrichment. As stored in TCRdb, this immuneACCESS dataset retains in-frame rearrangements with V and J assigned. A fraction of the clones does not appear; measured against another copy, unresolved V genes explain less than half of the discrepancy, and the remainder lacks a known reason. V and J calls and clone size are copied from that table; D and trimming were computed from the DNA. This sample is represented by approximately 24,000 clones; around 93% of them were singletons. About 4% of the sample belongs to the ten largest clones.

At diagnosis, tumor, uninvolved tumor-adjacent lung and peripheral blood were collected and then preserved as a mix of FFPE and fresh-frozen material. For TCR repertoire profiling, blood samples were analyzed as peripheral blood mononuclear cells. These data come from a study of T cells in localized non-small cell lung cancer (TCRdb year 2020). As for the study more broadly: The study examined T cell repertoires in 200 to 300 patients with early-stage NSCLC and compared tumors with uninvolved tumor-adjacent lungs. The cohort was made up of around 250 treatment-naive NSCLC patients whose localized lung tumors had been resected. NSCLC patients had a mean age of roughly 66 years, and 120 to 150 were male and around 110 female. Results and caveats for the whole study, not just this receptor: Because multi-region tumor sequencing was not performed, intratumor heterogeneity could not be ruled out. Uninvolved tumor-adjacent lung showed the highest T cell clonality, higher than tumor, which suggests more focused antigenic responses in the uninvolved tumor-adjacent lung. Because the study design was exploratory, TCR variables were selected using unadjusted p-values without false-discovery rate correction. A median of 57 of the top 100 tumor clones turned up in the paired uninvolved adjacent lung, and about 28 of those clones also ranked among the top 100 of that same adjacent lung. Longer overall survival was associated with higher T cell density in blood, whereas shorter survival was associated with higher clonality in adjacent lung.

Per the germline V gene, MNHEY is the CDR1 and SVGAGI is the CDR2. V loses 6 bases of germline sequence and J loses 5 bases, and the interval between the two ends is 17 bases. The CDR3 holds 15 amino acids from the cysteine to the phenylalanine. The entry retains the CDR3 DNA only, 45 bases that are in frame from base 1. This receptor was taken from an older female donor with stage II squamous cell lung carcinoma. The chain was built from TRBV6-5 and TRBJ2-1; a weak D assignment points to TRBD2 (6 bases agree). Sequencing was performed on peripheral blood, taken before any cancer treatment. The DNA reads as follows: TGTGCCAGCAGGGCGACGGTTCGGGGGAACAATGAGCAGTTCTTC. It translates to CASRATVRGNNEQFF.